This T cell receptor beta chain was sequenced during a study of blood T cell repertoires in COVID-19. V shed 0 bases and J shed 1 base, with 10 bases lying between them. Germline CDR1 SGDLS, CDR2 YYNGEE. The CDR3 is 16 amino acids. The method was immunoSEQ multiplex PCR; TCRdb's version includes in-frame clones alone and lacks a portion of them. This sample carries 90,000 to 120,000 clones, approximately 91% of them seen once, and the ten largest clones take 5% to 6.5%. The chain is built from TRBV9 and TRBJ2-2; D is ambiguous. The sequence derives from a human donor in a cohort sampled during active COVID-19. The sample comprised peripheral blood. CDR3 sequence reads: CASSVGWHVNTGELFF. DNA for the CDR3: TGTGCCAGCAGCGTAGGGTGGCACGTGAACACCGGGGAGCTGTTTTTT.